These 7 T cell receptor beta chains were all obtained from the same sample, sequenced in a study of T cells after yellow fever vaccination. TCRdb recomputed calls from the 5' RACE reads with MiXCR, one row per CDR3 protein. The repertoire includes fewer than 350,000 distinct CDR3 sequences, 3% to 4.5% of them detected once, and roughly a quarter sits in the top ten. This material consisted of PBMCs, taken on the day of the yellow fever booster vaccination. All receptors derive from a man between 18 and 35 years old who received the YFV17D yellow fever vaccine.

Many counts were recorded for this clonotype. The V call is TRBV11-2, the J call TRBJ2-3; TRBD2 agrees at 9 bases. The V gene end was trimmed by 8 bases and the J gene end by 5 bases; junction bases not matched to a gene: 5. Germline V gene data show CDR1 as SGHAT and CDR2 as FQNNGV. The CDR3 contains 13 residues. As DNA, the CDR3 is TGTGCCAGCGGTAGCGGGGGAGGAGATACGCAGTATTTT. Residues: CASGSGGGDTQYF.

This clonotype was counted only a few times. The rearrangement uses TRBV18 and TRBJ2-3, with D possibly called TRBD1 or TRBD2 (5 bases each). V lost 6 bases to trimming and J lost 2 bases, with 12 bases between them. Germline V gives CDR1 KGHSH, CDR2 LQKENI. This CDR3 is built from 14 residues. CDR3 DNA sequence: TGTGCCAGCTCGAGGGGACGCCTCACAGATACGCAGTATTTT. This sequence encodes CASSRGRLTDTQYF.

Ten or more counts support this clonotype. Here the CDR3 reads CSARLSGGLSWYTGELFF. The CDR3 region has the DNA TGCAGTGCTAGATTGAGCGGGGGACTTTCGTGGTACACCGGGGAGCTGTTTTTT. The rearrangement links TRBV20-1 to TRBJ2-2; 8 nucleotides line up with TRBD2. The CDR3 totals 18 residues. Germline V gene data show CDR1 as DFQATT and CDR2 as SNEGSKA (reference sequence). J gave up 3 bases and V 2 bases, and 14 bases lay outside the gene matches.

This clonotype showed up many times. J is TRBJ2-1 and V is TRBV20-1; D call uncertain. V lost 3 bases and J lost 0, with 15 bases in between. CDR1 is DFQATT and CDR2 is SNEGSKA in the germline V gene (reference sequence). The length of the CDR3 is 16 residues. The CDR3 coding sequence is TGCAGTGCTAGTGCCCCCTTTGAAGGCTCCTACAATGAGCAGTTCTTC. Translated, it gives CSASAPFEGSYNEQFF.

The chain employs TRBV20-1 and TRBJ1-2; D is uncertain. Looked up from germline, CDR1 is DFQATT and CDR2 is SNEGSKA (reference sequence). V lost 1 base and J lost 4, with 10 bases in between. The CDR3 extends over 13 amino acids. CDR3 loop: CSARVREGYGYTF. CDR3 sequence (DNA): TGCAGTGCTAGAGTTAGGGAGGGCTATGGCTACACCTTC.

This clonotype was detected a few times. This chain connects TRBV11-2 to TRBJ2-7; no clear D gene. Germline CDR1 is SGHAT and CDR2 is FQNNGV. This CDR3 has 13 amino acids. Between the trimmed V and J ends, which lost 0 bases and 7 bases, there was a span of 10 bases. CDR3 region: CASSLDWSYEQYV. Written as DNA, the CDR3 is TGTGCCAGCAGCTTAGATTGGAGCTATGAGCAGTACGTC.

The table lists this clonotype with many counts. CDR3 in amino acids: CASSLSDSRPQYF. CDR3 nucleotide sequence: TGCGCCAGCAGCTTGTCCGACTCCAGACCCCAGTACTTC. V usage is TRBV5-1 and J usage is TRBJ2-5, with D hard to call. Germline CDR1 SGHRS, CDR2 YFSETQ. V lost 1 base and J 9 bases, leaving 13 bases between the germline ends. The CDR3 is 13 residues long.